The 5 T cell receptor beta chains listed next were all sequenced from one sample in a study of fetal regulatory T cell absence and autoimmunity. TCRdb's copy holds only in-frame clones and misses some; the assay was immunoSEQ multiplex PCR. The data contain more than 85,000 clones, 72% of them singletons. Material: pancreas tissue. The source is a male donor with IPEX syndrome.

The chain combines TRBV25-1 with TRBJ1-5, with unresolved D. Germline V lookup: CDR1 MGHDK, CDR2 SYGVNS. The V gene lost 1 base and the J gene lost 0 bases, with 16 bases spanning the gap. The CDR3 is 18 amino acids. This CDR3 reads CASSEFRASPNSNQPQHF. In nucleotides, the CDR3 is TGTGCCAGCAGTGAATTTCGGGCCAGCCCAAATAGCAATCAGCCCCAGCATTTT.

This clone was found a few times. The V gene is TRBV7-2, the J gene TRBJ2-1, with a tentative D call TRBD2 (5 bases). The germline V and J ends were trimmed by 8 bases and 7 bases, with 12 bases remaining between them. There are 12 residues in the CDR3. From germline, CDR1 is SGHTA and CDR2 FQGNSA. The CDR3 spells CASSGVRNEQFF. The CDR3 nucleotides read TGTGCCAGCTCCGGGGTACGGAATGAGCAGTTCTTC.

This clone appeared once. CDR3 sequence reads: CAWKLQTTGTEAFF. DNA for the CDR3: TGTGCCTGGAAACTCCAGACTACGGGCACTGAAGCTTTCTTT. The rearrangement joins TRBV30 to TRBJ1-1; D gene ambiguous. This CDR3 is 14 amino acids long. CDR1 is GTSNPN, CDR2 SVGIG, per germline (reference sequence). The V end was cut by 4 bases, the J end by 4 bases, with 16 bases between. Looking up the rest from reference TRBV30 and TRBJ1-1 gives the full variable domain: SQTIHQWPATLVQPVGSPLSLECTVEGTSNPNLYWYRQAAGRGLQLLFYSVGIGQISSEVPQNLSASRPQDRQFILSSKKLLLSDSGFYLCAWKLQTTGTEAFFGQGTRLTVV.

This clone came up once. The V gene is TRBV30, the J gene TRBJ2-5; D may be TRBD1 (6 bases). The germline V gene encodes CDR1 GTSNPN and CDR2 SVGIG (reference sequence). Trimming shortened V by 0 bases and J by 3 bases, and 11 bases separated the two germline ends. The length of the CDR3 is 14 residues. The chain's CDR3 is CAWSVTGQKETQYF. For the CDR3, the DNA is TGTGCCTGGAGTGTAACGGGACAAAAAGAGACCCAGTACTTC.

This rearrangement joins TRBV11-2 to TRBJ2-1; 7 nucleotides align to TRBD1. V was pared by 1 base and J by 14 bases, with 5 bases of the junction left unmatched. The CDR3 length is 12 residues. Germline CDR1 SGHAT, CDR2 FQNNGV. CDR3 in amino acids: CASSLGTGMEFF. CDR3 sequence (DNA): TGTGCCAGCAGCTTAGGGACAGGTATGGAGTTCTTC.